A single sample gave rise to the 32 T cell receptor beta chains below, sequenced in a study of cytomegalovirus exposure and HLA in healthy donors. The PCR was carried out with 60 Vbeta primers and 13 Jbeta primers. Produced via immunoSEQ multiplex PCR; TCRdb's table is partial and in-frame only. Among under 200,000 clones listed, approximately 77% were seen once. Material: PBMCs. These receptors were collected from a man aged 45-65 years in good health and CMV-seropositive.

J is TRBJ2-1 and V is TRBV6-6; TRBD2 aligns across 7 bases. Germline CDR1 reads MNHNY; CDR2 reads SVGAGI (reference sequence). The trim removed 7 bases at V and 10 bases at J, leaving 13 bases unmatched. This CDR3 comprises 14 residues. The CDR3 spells CASTIAGEAGEQFF. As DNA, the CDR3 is TGTGCCAGCACCATTGCGGGGGAAGCAGGGGAGCAGTTCTTC.

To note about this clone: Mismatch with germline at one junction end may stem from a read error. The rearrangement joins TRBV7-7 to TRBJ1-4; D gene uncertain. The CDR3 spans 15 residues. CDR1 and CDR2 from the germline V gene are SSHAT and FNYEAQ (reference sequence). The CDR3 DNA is TGTGCTAGCAGCTTAGGACGGGCAACTAATGAAAAACTGTTTTTT. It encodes CASSLGRATNEKLFF.

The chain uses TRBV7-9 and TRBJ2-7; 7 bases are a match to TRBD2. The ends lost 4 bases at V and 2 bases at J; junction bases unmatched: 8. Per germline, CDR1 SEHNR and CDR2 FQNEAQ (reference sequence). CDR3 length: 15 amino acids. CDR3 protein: CASSSPREDTYEQYF. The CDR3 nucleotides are TGTGCCAGCAGCTCTCCTCGGGAGGATACCTACGAGCAGTACTTC.

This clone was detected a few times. CDR3 in amino acids: CATSRDRRANEKLFF. In DNA, the CDR3 is TGTGCCACCAGCAGAGACCGACGGGCTAATGAAAAACTGTTTTTT. J is TRBJ1-4 and V is TRBV15; no firm D call. Per the germline V gene, CDR1 is LNHNV and CDR2 is YYDKDF (reference sequence). Trimming pared 0 bases from V and 3 bases from J, leaving 8 bases between. The CDR3 consists of 15 residues.

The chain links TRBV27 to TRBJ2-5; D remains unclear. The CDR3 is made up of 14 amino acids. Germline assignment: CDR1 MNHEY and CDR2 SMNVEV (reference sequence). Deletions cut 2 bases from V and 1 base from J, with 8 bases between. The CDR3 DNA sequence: TGTGCCAGCAGTTTAGTCCAGTCCCAAGAGACCCAGTACTTC. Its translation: CASSLVQSQETQYF.

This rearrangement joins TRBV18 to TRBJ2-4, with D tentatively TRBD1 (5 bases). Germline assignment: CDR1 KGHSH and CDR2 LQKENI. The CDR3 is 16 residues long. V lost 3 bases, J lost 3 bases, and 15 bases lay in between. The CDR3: CASSPWTSVDKNIQYF. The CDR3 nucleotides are TGTGCCAGCTCACCCTGGACATCCGTAGACAAAAACATTCAGTACTTC. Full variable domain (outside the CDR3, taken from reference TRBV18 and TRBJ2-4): NAGVMQNPRHLVRRRGQEARLRCSPMKGHSHVYWYRQLPEEGLKFMVYLQKENIIDESGMPKERFSAEFPKEGPSILRIQQVVRGDSAAYFCASSPWTSVDKNIQYFGAGTRLSVL.

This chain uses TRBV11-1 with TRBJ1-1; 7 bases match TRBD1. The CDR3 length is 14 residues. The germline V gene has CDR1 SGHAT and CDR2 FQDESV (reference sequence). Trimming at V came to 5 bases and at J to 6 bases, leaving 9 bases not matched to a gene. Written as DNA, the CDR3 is TGTGCCAGCAGCCCTCACAGGGGACGAGCTGAAGCTTTCTTT. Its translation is CASSPHRGRAEAFF.

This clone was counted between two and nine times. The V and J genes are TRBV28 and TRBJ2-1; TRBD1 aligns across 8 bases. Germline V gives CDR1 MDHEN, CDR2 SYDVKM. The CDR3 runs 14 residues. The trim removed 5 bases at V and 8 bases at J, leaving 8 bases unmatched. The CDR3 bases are TGTGCCAGCAGTACAGGGGGTCAAGGCCATGAGCAGTTCTTC. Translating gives CASSTGGQGHEQFF.

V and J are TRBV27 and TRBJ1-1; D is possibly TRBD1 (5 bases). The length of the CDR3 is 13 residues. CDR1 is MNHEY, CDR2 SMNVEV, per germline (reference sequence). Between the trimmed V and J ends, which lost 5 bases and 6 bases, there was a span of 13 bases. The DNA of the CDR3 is TGTGCCAGCAGTCTACGGGGGATCGCTGAAGCTTTCTTT. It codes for CASSLRGIAEAFF.

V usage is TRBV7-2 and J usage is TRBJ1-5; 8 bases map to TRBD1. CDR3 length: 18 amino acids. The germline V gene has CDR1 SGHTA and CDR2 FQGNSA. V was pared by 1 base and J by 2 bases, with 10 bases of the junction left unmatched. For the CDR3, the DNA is TGTGCCAGCAGCTTAGTAGGGTCGCAGGGGGCCGGCAATCAGCCCCAGCATTTT. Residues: CASSLVGSQGAGNQPQHF.

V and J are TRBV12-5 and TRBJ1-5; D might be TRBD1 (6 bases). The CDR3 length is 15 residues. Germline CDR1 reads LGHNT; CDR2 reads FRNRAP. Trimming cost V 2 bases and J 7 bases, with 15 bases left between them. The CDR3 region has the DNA TGTGCTAGTGGTTTGACCCGGGGGGCAGGGCAGCCCCAGCATTTT. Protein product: CASGLTRGAGQPQHF. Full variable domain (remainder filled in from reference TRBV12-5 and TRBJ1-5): DARVTQTPRHKVTEMGQEVTMRCQPILGHNTVFWYRQTMMQGLELLAYFRNRAPLDDSGMPKDRFSAEMPDATLATLKIQPSEPRDSAVYFCASGLTRGAGQPQHFGDGTRLSIL.

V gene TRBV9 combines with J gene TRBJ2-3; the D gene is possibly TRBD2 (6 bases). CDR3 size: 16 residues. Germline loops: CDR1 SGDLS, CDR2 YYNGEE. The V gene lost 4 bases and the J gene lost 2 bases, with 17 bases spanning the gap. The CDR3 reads CASSPMMGGNTDTQYF. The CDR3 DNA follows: TGTGCCAGCAGCCCAATGATGGGGGGAAACACAGATACGCAGTATTTT.

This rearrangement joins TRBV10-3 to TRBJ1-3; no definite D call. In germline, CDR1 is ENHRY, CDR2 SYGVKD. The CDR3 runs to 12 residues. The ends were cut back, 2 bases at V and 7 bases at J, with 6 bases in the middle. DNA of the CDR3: TGTGCCATCAGTGAGGGGGAGAACACCATATATTTT. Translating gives CAISEGENTIYF.

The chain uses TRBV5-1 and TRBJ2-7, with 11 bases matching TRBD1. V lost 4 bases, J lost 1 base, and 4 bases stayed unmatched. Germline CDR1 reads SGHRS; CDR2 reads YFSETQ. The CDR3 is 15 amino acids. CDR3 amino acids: CASSPDRGRSYEQYF. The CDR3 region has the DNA TGCGCCAGCAGCCCGGACAGGGGGCGGTCCTACGAGCAGTACTTC.

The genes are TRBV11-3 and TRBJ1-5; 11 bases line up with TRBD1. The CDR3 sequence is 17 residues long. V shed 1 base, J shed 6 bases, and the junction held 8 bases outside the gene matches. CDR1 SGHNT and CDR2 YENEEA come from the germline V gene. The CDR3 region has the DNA TGTGCCAGCAGCTTAGTTGGAGGGGGACAGGGGGGTCAGCCCCAGCATTTT. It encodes CASSLVGGGQGGQPQHF.

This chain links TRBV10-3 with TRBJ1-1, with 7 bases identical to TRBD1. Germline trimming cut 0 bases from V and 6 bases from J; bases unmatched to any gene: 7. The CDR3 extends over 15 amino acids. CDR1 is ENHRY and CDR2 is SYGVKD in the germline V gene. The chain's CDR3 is CAISESVGGRPEAFF. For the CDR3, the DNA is TGTGCCATCAGTGAGTCGGTAGGGGGCAGGCCTGAAGCTTTCTTT.

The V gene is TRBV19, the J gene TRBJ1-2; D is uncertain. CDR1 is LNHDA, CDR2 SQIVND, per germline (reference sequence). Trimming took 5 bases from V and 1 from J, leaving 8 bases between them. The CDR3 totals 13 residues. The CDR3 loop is CASSPHFNYGYTF. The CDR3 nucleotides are TGTGCCAGTAGTCCGCACTTTAACTATGGCTACACCTTC.

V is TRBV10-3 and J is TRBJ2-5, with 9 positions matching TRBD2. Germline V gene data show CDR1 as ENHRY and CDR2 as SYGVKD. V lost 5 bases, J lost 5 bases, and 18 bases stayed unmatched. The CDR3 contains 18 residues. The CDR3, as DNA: TGTGCCATCAGTAGCCCCGGGGAGCGGGGGGCCCCACGGGAGACCCAGTACTTC. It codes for CAISSPGERGAPRETQYF.

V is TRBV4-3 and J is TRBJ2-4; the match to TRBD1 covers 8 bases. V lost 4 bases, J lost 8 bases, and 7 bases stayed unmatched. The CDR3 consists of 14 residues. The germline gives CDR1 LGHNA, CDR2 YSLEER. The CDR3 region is CASSPRTGWDIQYF. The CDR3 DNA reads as TGCGCCAGCAGCCCGCGGACAGGGTGGGACATTCAGTACTTC.

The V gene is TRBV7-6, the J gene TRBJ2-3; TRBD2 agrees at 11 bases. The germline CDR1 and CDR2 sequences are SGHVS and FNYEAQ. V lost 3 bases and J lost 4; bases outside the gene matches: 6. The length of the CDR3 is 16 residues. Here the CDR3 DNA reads TGTGCCAGCAGCTTCCTAGCGGGGGGTAACGCAGATACGCAGTATTTT. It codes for CASSFLAGGNADTQYF.

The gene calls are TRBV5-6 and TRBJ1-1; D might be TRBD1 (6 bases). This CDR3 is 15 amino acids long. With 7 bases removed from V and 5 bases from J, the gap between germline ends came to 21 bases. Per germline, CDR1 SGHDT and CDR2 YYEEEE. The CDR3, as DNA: TGTGCCAGCCACCGGGGAGGGGGAACCCTTACTGAAGCTTTCTTT. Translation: CASHRGGGTLTEAFF.

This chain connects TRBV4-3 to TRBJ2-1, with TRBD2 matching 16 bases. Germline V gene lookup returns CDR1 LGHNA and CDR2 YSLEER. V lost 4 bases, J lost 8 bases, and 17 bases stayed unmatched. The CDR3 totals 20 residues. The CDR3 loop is CASSPSREHSGTSGGDEQFF. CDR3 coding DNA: TGCGCCAGCAGCCCCTCACGGGAACATTCCGGGACTAGCGGGGGGGATGAGCAGTTCTTC.

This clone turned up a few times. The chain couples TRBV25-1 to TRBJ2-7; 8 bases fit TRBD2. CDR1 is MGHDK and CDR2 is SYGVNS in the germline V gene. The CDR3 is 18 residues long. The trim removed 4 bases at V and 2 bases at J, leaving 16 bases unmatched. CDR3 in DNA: TGTGCCAGCAGTGGTACTAGCGGACAGAAGGGGGGGGCCTACGAGCAGTACTTC. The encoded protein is CASSGTSGQKGGAYEQYF.

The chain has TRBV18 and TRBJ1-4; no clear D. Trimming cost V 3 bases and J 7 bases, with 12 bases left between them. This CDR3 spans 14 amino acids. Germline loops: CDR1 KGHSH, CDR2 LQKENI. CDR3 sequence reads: CASSPPGSFEKLFF. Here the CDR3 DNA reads TGTGCCAGCTCACCTCCCGGGTCCTTTGAAAAACTGTTTTTT.

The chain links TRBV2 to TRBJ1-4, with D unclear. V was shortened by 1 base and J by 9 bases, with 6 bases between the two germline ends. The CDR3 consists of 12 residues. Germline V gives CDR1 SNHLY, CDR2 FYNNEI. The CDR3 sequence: CASSEVAKKLFF. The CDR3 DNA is TGTGCCAGCAGTGAAGTGGCCAAAAAACTGTTTTTT.

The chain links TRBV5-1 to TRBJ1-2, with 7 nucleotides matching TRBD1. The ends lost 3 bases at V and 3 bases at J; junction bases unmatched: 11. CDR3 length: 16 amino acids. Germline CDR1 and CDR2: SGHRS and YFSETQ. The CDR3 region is CASSSGVRGQHYGYTF. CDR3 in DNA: TGCGCCAGCAGCTCTGGCGTACGGGGACAGCACTATGGCTACACCTTC.

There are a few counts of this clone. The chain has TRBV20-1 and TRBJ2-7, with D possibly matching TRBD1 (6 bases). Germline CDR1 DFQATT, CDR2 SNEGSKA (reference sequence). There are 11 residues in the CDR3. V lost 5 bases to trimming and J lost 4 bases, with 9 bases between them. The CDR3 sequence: CSALTGYEQYF. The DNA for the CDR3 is TGCAGTGCTTTAACAGGGTACGAGCAGTACTTC.

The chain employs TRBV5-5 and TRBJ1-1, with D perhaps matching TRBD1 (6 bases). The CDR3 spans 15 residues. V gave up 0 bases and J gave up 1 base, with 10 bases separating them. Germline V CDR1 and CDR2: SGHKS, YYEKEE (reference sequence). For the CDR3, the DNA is TGTGCCAGCAGCTTGGGGGCAGGGGCGAACACTGAAGCTTTCTTT. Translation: CASSLGAGANTEAFF.

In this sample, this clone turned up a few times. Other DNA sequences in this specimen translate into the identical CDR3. The CDR3 DNA reads as TGTGCCAGCAGCTTGGGGGCATGGATCAATCAGCCCCAGCATTTT. Protein: CASSLGAWINQPQHF. The chain links TRBV5-8 to TRBJ1-5; no firm D call. Germline V CDR1 and CDR2: SGHTS, YDEGEE. The V end was cut by 0 bases, the J end by 3 bases, with 10 bases between. There are 15 residues in the CDR3.

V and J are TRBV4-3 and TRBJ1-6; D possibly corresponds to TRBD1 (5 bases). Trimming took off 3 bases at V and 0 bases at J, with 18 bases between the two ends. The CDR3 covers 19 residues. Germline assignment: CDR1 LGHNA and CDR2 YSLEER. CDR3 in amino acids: CASSQETRGMSSYNSPLHF. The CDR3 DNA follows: TGCGCCAGCAGCCAGGAAACCCGGGGGATGAGCTCCTATAATTCACCCCTCCACTTT.

The CDR3 DNA is TGTGCCAGCAGCTTAGCGCGGGACAGGGTATACGAGCAGTACTTC. Translating gives CASSLARDRVYEQYF. The chain recombines TRBV7-2 with TRBJ2-7; 9 positions match TRBD1. This CDR3 has 15 amino acids. CDR1 is SGHTA and CDR2 is FQGNSA in the germline V gene. Germline trimming cut 0 bases from V and 4 bases from J; bases unmatched to any gene: 4.

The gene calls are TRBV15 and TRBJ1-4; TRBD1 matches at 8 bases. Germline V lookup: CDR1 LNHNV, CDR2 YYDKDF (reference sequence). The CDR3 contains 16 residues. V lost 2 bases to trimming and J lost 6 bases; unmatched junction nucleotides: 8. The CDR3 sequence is CATSRTRQGNDEKLFF. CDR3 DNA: TGTGCCACCAGCAGAACCAGACAGGGGAACGATGAAAAACTGTTTTTT.